Listed below are T cell receptor beta chains from one sample, sequenced in a study of CD8 T cells in Susac syndrome. TCRdb re-called the immunoSEQ multiplex PCR reads with MiXCR, one entry per CDR3 protein. The table records a few hundred thousand distinct CDR3 sequences, 94% of them present only once. The sequencing sample was made of CD4+ T cells from PBMCs. The receptors were gathered from a human donor with Susac syndrome. CDR3s include the opening cysteine and the closing phenylalanine or tryptophan. A D gene is named only where the DNA matches it firmly. Size is stated for part of the rows, as once, few or many counts, or as a class when the clone is expanded.

- TRBJ2-1 TRBV21-1 - TGTGCCAGCAGCAGGAGGGGGGCCTTGTGCAATGAGCAGTTCTTC CASSRRGALCNEQFF
- TRBJ1-4 TRBV12-3/TRBV12-4 - TGTGCCAGCACCGCTTGGGGCGGGGAAAAACTGTTTTTT CASTAWGGEKLFF
- TRBJ2-7 TRBV20-1 - TGCAGTGCTGGGGGGGCGCGGGGCTACGAGCAGTACTTC CSAGGARGYEQYF
- TRBJ2-1 TRBV9 - TGTGCCAGCAGCGTGTCTGACAATGAGCAGTTCTTC CASSVSDNEQFF
TRBD2 TRBJ2-1 TRBV29-1 - TGCAGCGTTGGAGCGGGGGTTTCCTACAATGAGCAGTTCTTC CSVGAGVSYNEQFF
TRBD2 TRBJ2-7 TRBV7-2 - TGTGCCAGCAGCCCCGGGACTAGCGGCACCTACGAGCAGTACTTC CASSPGTSGTYEQYF
- TRBJ2-7 TRBV29-1 - TGCAGCGTTGAAGATCGACTGGACGGAGCCTACGAGCAGTACTTC CSVEDRLDGAYEQYF
- TRBJ2-5 TRBV11-2 - TGTGCCAGCAGCTTAGTCCAGGGAAAAGGGACCCAGTACTTC CASSLVQGKGTQYF
TRBD1 TRBJ2-5 TRBV28 - TGTGCCAGCATTACAGGGGGGATGGAGACCCAGTACTTC CASITGGMETQYF
TRBD1 TRBJ2-1 TRBV4-1 - TGCGCCAGCAGCCAAGGTCAGGGGGTCAATGAGCAGTTCTTC CASSQGQGVNEQFF
- TRBJ2-1 TRBV12-3/TRBV12-4 - TGTGCCAGCAGGGCCCCTCCTATGTATGAGCAGTTCTTC CASRAPPMYEQFF
TRBD1 TRBJ2-1 TRBV25-1 - TGTGCCAGCACCGGACCCGGACAGGGGGCGGGTGAGCAGTTCTTC CASTGPGQGAGEQFF
TRBD1 TRBJ2-3 TRBV29-1 - TGCAGCGTTGCCGACAGGGGAACAGATACGCAGTATTTT CSVADRGTDTQYF
- TRBJ1-5 TRBV6-2/TRBV6-3 - TGTGCCAGCAGTCGACAGGAATCTCTGCAGCCCCAGCATTTT CASSRQESLQPQHF
- TRBJ1-2 TRBV7-8 - TGTGCCAGCAGCTTAGATCGGAGGTGGGATGGCTACACCTTC CASSLDRRWDGYTF
- TRBJ2-7 TRBV3-1 - TGTGCCAGCAGCCCCCGGACAGATAGTAGCGAGCAGTACTTC CASSPRTDSSEQYF
- TRBJ2-6 TRBV20-1 - TGCAGTGCCCCGGGCCCCGGTTACTCTGGGGCCAACGTCCTGACTTTC CSAPGPGYSGANVLTF
TRBD1 TRBJ2-3 TRBV5-6 - TGTGCCAGCAGCCCGGACAGGGGCTGGGCAGATACGCAGTATTTT CASSPDRGWADTQYF
- TRBJ1-2 TRBV30 - TGTGCCTGGAGCGCCTTAACCCACGGCTACACCTTC CAWSALTHGYTF
- TRBJ1-6 TRBV27 - TGTGCCAGCAGTTTATCCGGGGGGCGGTCACCCCTCCACTTT CASSLSGGRSPLHF
- TRBJ1-2 TRBV12-3/TRBV12-4 few TGTGCCAGCAGTCGAAACTATGGCTACACCTTC CASSRNYGYTF
TRBD2 TRBJ2-5 TRBV20-1 - TGCAGTGCTAGTCCGGCTAGCGGGGGAAGGGAGACCCAGTACTTC CSASPASGGRETQYF
- TRBJ2-7 TRBV10-3 once TGTGCCATCAGTGAGTCGTCCCCGGACGGGTTGAACGAGCAGTACTTC CAISESSPDGLNEQYF
- TRBJ2-7 TRBV30 - TGTGCCTGGAGTCCTAGGCGGACCGAGCAGTACTTC CAWSPRRTEQYF
- TRBJ2-5 TRBV15 - TGTGCCACCAGCAGAAGGCTCCAAGAGACCCAGTACTTC CATSRRLQETQYF
TRBD1 TRBJ2-4 TRBV5-1 - TGCGCCAGCACCCCCCGCGACAGGGGGGAAAACATTCAGTACTTC CASTPRDRGENIQYF
TRBD2 TRBJ2-7 TRBV18 once TGTGCCAGCTCACCCCTTGGCGCGGGGGACGCCTACGAGCAGTACTTC CASSPLGAGDAYEQYF
TRBD1 TRBJ1-1 TRBV20-1 few TGCAGTGCTGCCCGGACAGGGACGAACACTGAAGCTTTCTTT CSAARTGTNTEAFF
- TRBJ1-5 TRBV12-3/TRBV12-4 - TGTGCCAGCAGTTTAACGCGGGATCAGCCCCAGCATTTT CASSLTRDQPQHF
TRBD1 TRBJ1-4 TRBV7-4 - TGTGCCAGCAGGACAGGGGGCGCAGCTGAAGAAAAACTGTTTTTT CASRTGGAAEEKLFF
- TRBJ1-1 TRBV20-1 - TGCAGTGCTAGAGATCGAAGCGTCCGGGGAGCTTTCTTT CSARDRSVRGAFF
TRBD2 TRBJ2-7 TRBV25-1 - TGTGCCAGCAGTTCCGGGGGGGCGGTCTACGAGCAGTACTTC CASSSGGAVYEQYF
TRBD2 TRBJ2-1 TRBV7-9 - TGTGCCAGCAGCCCCCGCGGGGGGGCCCTAGATGAGCAGTTCTTC CASSPRGGALDEQFF
- TRBJ1-1 TRBV5-1 - TGCGCCAGCAGCTCCGTCTCCCAGAACACTGAAGCTTTCTTT CASSSVSQNTEAFF
TRBD1 TRBJ1-5 TRBV18 - TGTGCCAGCTCACCCGCAACAGGGGGCAATCAGCCCCAGCATTTT CASSPATGGNQPQHF
- TRBJ2-1 TRBV4-1 - TGCGCCAGCACCCTGCAGGGGGGGGGCCGGGATGAGCAGTTCTTC CASTLQGGGRDEQFF
- TRBJ1-6 TRBV12-3/TRBV12-4 - TGTGCCAGCAGCCCTCTTGGGGAGGGTAATTCACCCCTCCACTTT CASSPLGEGNSPLHF
TRBD2 TRBJ2-5 TRBV12-3/TRBV12-4 - TGTGCCAGCAGTCCCCCCGGGGGGGAGACCCAGTACTTC CASSPPGGETQYF
TRBD2 TRBJ2-2 TRBV20-1 - TGCAGTGCTAGAGACGGGGGGGGGAACACCGGGGAGCTGTTTTTT CSARDGGGNTGELFF
- TRBJ2-5 TRBV19 - TGTGCCAGTAGTACCCCCAGGGCGACGGACAACCAAGAGACCCAGTACTTC CASSTPRATDNQETQYF
TRBD1 TRBJ1-1 TRBV6-2/TRBV6-3 - TGTGCCAGCATCGAAACAGGGGTAAGGGCTGAAGCTTTCTTT CASIETGVRAEAFF
- TRBJ1-4 TRBV28 - TGTGCCAGCAGTTTATCCATGAAGGGAGGAGACAAGGAAAAACTGTTTTTT CASSLSMKGGDKEKLFF
- TRBJ1-6 TRBV6-2/TRBV6-3 - TGTGCCTCGGCAGGGGACTGGAATTCACCCCTCCACTTT CASAGDWNSPLHF
- TRBJ1-2 TRBV5-5 - TGTGCCAGCAGCTCGACAGCTTCCTATGGCTACACCTTC CASSSTASYGYTF
- TRBJ1-1 TRBV11-1 - TGTGCCAGCAGCTTTAGTCGGCCCACTGAAGCTTTCTTT CASSFSRPTEAFF
- TRBJ2-5 TRBV3-1 - TGTGCCAGCAGCCAAGATGCGGGGCCCGGGGGGACCCAGTACTTC CASSQDAGPGGTQYF
TRBD2 TRBJ2-5 TRBV9 - TGTGCCAGCAGCGTCCGAGGCGGGGGGGAGGAGACCCAGTACTTC CASSVRGGGEETQYF
TRBD1 TRBJ2-5 TRBV6-5 - TGTGCCAGCAGTTATGGTATCGGGGACAGGGATCGAGAGACCCAGTACTTC CASSYGIGDRDRETQYF
TRBD1 TRBJ1-2 TRBV7-2 - TGTGCCAGCAGCGTGTGGGACAGAGAGAACTATGGCTACACCTTC CASSVWDRENYGYTF
- TRBJ1-1 TRBV29-1 - TGCAGCGTTGCTACAGCGAACACTGAAGCTTTCTTT CSVATANTEAFF
- TRBJ1-1 TRBV7-9 - TGTGCCAGCAGCTCTTACTACAGGGAAACTGAAGCTTTCTTT CASSSYYRETEAFF
- TRBJ2-4 TRBV28 - TGTGCCAGCAGTTTTCGGACAAGCCTAGCCAAAAACATTCAGTACTTC CASSFRTSLAKNIQYF
TRBD1 TRBJ1-1 TRBV7-2 - TGTGCCAGCAGCTCCGGGACAGGGGCTGAAGCTTTCTTT CASSSGTGAEAFF
- TRBJ2-7 TRBV30 - TGTGCCTGGCAAACAGGGACCTACGAGCAGTACTTC CAWQTGTYEQYF
- TRBJ1-5 TRBV5-1 - TGCGCCAGCATCAAGGACAGCCCCGATCAGCCCCAGCATTTT CASIKDSPDQPQHF